This T cell receptor beta chain was retrieved from a study of early T cells in non-severe SARS-CoV-2 infection. TCRdb called the 5' RACE reads again in MiXCR, with one record for every CDR3 protein. The sample records 100,000 to 150,000 distinct CDR3 sequences, under 15% being singletons. From germline, CDR1 is SGHVS and CDR2 FQNEAQ. CDR3 length equals 12 residues. V gave up 2 bases and J gave up 9 bases; unmatched junction bases: 0. This clonotype has just a few counts. The chain carries TRBV7-8 and TRBJ2-1, with 8 positions matching TRBD1. This TCR was sampled from an adult who was a healthcare worker with PCR-confirmed SARS-CoV-2 infection or an uninfected control (not recorded which). The sequencing input was whole blood. CDR3: CASSLTGGEQFF. DNA for the CDR3: TGTGCCAGCAGCTTAACAGGGGGTGAGCAGTTCTTC.